These 14 T cell receptor beta chains came from one sample sequenced in a study of PD-L1 blockade in urothelial cancer. Clones were read by immunoSEQ multiplex PCR, and TCRdb kept only the in-frame ones, dropping some. The sample comprises some 54,000 clones, 84% of which are singletons, and 5.5% to 7.5% rests with the top ten. Sequencing used PBMCs, obtained around atezolizumab (anti-PD-L1) treatment. Every receptor here comes from a man aged 35-49 years with urothelial cancer.

This chain uses TRBV6-5 with TRBJ1-2; TRBD1 is a possible D gene (5 bases). Per germline, CDR1 MNHEY and CDR2 SVGAGI. The V end was cut by 2 bases, the J end by 2 bases, with 12 bases between. The length of the CDR3 is 15 residues. DNA for the CDR3: TGTGCCAGCAGTTACAACCAGGGCGGCAACTATGGCTACACCTTC. It encodes CASSYNQGGNYGYTF.

The V call is TRBV12-5, the J call TRBJ2-1; TRBD2 aligns across 9 bases. The CDR3 has 16 residues. V shed 4 bases, J shed 4 bases, and the junction held 8 bases outside the gene matches. In germline, CDR1 is LGHNT, CDR2 FRNRAP. The CDR3 reads CASGSGLTSGYNEQFF. CDR3 in DNA: TGTGCTAGTGGTTCCGGATTAACTAGCGGGTACAATGAGCAGTTCTTC. Full variable domain (rest looked up from reference TRBV12-5 and TRBJ2-1): DARVTQTPRHKVTEMGQEVTMRCQPILGHNTVFWYRQTMMQGLELLAYFRNRAPLDDSGMPKDRFSAEMPDATLATLKIQPSEPRDSAVYFCASGSGLTSGYNEQFFGPGTRLTVL.

This clone was picked up one time. The V call is TRBV5-1, the J call TRBJ2-3, with D possibly TRBD2 on 6 matching bases. Germline V gene lookup returns CDR1 SGHRS and CDR2 YFSETQ. V was shortened by 6 bases and J by 0 bases, with 11 bases between the two germline ends. The CDR3 loop spans 14 amino acids. In DNA, the CDR3 is TGCGCCAGCATGGGCGGGGACAGCACAGATACGCAGTATTTT. Protein product: CASMGGDSTDTQYF.

The CDR3 sequence: CASSFRRLEPYEQYF. Here the CDR3 DNA reads TGTGCCAGCAGCTTCCGGCGGCTAGAGCCTTACGAGCAGTACTTC. J is TRBJ2-7 and V is TRBV5-4; D call uncertain. V lost 2 bases to trimming and J lost 4 bases, with 16 bases between them. The CDR3 has 15 amino acids. The germline V gene has CDR1 SGHNT and CDR2 YYREEE (reference sequence).

The chain employs TRBV28 and TRBJ1-1; TRBD1 agrees at 8 bases. The germline V gene encodes CDR1 MDHEN and CDR2 SYDVKM. The V gene end was trimmed by 5 bases and the J gene end by 4 bases; junction bases not matched to a gene: 6. The CDR3 length is 14 residues. CDR3 loop: CASSGTGLGTEAFF. In DNA, the CDR3 is TGTGCCAGCAGTGGGACAGGCTTGGGCACTGAAGCTTTCTTT.

The rearrangement uses TRBV9 and TRBJ2-7; the match to TRBD2 covers 10 bases. Per germline, CDR1 SGDLS and CDR2 YYNGEE. The V gene end was trimmed by 3 bases and the J gene end by 4 bases; junction bases not matched to a gene: 4. The CDR3 contains 14 residues. The CDR3 DNA reads TGTGCCAGCAGCGATGGACTAGCGGCGTACGAGCAGTACTTC. Translating gives CASSDGLAAYEQYF.

This sequence joins TRBV7-9 and TRBJ1-4; D unclear. CDR1 is SEHNR, CDR2 FQNEAQ, per germline (reference sequence). This CDR3 is 13 amino acids long. The V and J ends lost 4 bases and 8 bases respectively, with 11 bases between them. CDR3 loop: CASSSTLGEKLFF. DNA for the CDR3: TGTGCCAGCAGCTCTACCCTCGGGGAAAAACTGTTTTTT.

By proportion, this clone is medium-sized. This chain joins TRBV9 and TRBJ2-1, with a weak D call TRBD2 (6 bases). In germline, CDR1 is SGDLS, CDR2 YYNGEE. The V and J ends lost 4 bases and 4 bases respectively, with 12 bases between them. The CDR3 runs 14 residues. In nucleotides, the CDR3 is TGTGCCAGCAGCTATTCTAGCGTTTACAATGAGCAGTTCTTC. Amino acid sequence: CASSYSSVYNEQFF.

The gene calls are TRBV15 and TRBJ2-2; tentatively, D is TRBD2 (5 bases). The V gene's germline CDR1 is LNHNV and CDR2 YYDKDF (reference sequence). Trimming removed 9 bases from V and 4 bases from J, with 15 bases in between. The CDR3 extends over 14 amino acids. CDR3 sequence: CATGVHRGTGELFF. The CDR3 DNA is TGTGCCACGGGAGTCCATCGGGGCACCGGGGAGCTGTTTTTT. The full variable domain, in which reference TRBV15 and TRBJ2-2 provide the parts outside the CDR3, is DAMVIQNPRYQVTQFGKPVTLSCSQTLNHNVMYWYQQKSSQAPKLLFHYYDKDFNNEADTPDNFQSRRPNTSFCFLDIRSPGLGDTAMYLCATGVHRGTGELFFGEGSRLTVL.

This clone was recorded a few times. The chain recombines TRBV19 with TRBJ2-7, with D maybe TRBD2 (6 bases). This CDR3 contains 14 residues. V lost 6 bases to trimming and J lost 4 bases, with 16 bases between them. CDR1 and CDR2 (germline): LNHDA, SQIVND (reference sequence). The CDR3 protein is CASRPLFGSYEQYF. Written as DNA, the CDR3 is TGTGCCAGTAGACCTCTCTTCGGGAGTTACGAGCAGTACTTC. Filled out from reference TRBV19 and TRBJ2-7, the complete variable domain reads DGGITQSPKYLFRKEGQNVTLSCEQNLNHDAMYWYRQDPGQGLRLIYYSQIVNDFQKGDIAEGYSVSREKKESFPLTVTSAQKNPTAFYLCASRPLFGSYEQYFGPGTRLTVT.

The V and J genes are TRBV28 and TRBJ2-7, with TRBD2 as a possible D gene (6 bases). The germline gives CDR1 MDHEN, CDR2 SYDVKM. V was clipped by 2 bases and J by 5 bases, with 22 bases between them. The CDR3 sequence is 17 residues long. CDR3 nucleotide sequence: TGTGCCAGCAGTTTACCGACCTGGGGGGTAACCTCTGACGAGCAGTACTTC. Its translation: CASSLPTWGVTSDEQYF.

The chain recombines TRBV6-6 with TRBJ2-7; 10 nucleotides match TRBD1. Germline V gene data show CDR1 as MNHNY and CDR2 as SVGAGI (reference sequence). Trimming took 6 bases from V and 5 from J; bases not matched to a gene: 7. The CDR3 has 14 amino acids. CDR3 coding DNA: TGTGCCAGCAGCTTCGGCGGGACAGGGGACGAGCAGTACTTC. Its translation is CASSFGGTGDEQYF.

This clone was recorded a few times. V gene TRBV27 combines with J gene TRBJ2-5; 7 bases match TRBD2. V lost 5 bases, J lost 1 base, and 7 bases stayed unmatched. Germline CDR1 MNHEY, CDR2 SMNVEV (reference sequence). The CDR3 runs 15 residues. The DNA of the CDR3 is TGTGCCAGCAGTAGAGCGGGAAACTCCCAAGAGACCCAGTACTTC. Encoded protein: CASSRAGNSQETQYF.

In this sample, this clone turned up a few times. The V gene is TRBV19, the J gene TRBJ1-4, with 12 bases identical to TRBD1. Germline V gene lookup returns CDR1 LNHDA and CDR2 SQIVND (reference sequence). The V segment lost 7 bases and the J segment 7 bases; nucleotides outside the gene matches: 10. The CDR3 is made up of 16 amino acids. In DNA form, the CDR3 reads TGTGCCAGTACCTCGGGACAGGGGGCCCTTCGTGAAAAACTGTTTTTT. This gives the protein CASTSGQGALREKLFF. Together with reference TRBV19 and TRBJ1-4, the CDR3 gives the full variable domain: DGGITQSPKYLFRKEGQNVTLSCEQNLNHDAMYWYRQDPGQGLRLIYYSQIVNDFQKGDIAEGYSVSREKKESFPLTVTSAQKNPTAFYLCASTSGQGALREKLFFGSGTQLSVL.